This paragraph reports one T cell receptor beta chain. Its antigen is as yet unknown. The sample comes from a study of identical twins. Regarding the study as a whole: Insertions were reduced in abundant cord blood beta clonotypes but not in memory repertoires. Cross-sectional statistics underpinned the conclusions; the same donors were not followed. Weaker excess twin sharing was seen among beta out-of-frame sequences.

Donors were all healthy Caucasians. The CDR3 length is 17 residues. Germline CDR1 is ENHRY and CDR2 is SYGVKD. Trimming shortened V by 0 bases and J by 0 bases, and 15 bases separated the two germline ends. MiXCR, applied by TCRdb to the 5' RACE reads, yields one record per CDR3 protein. The data contain around 1.7 million distinct CDR3 sequences, about 31% of them singletons. The chain recombines TRBV10-3 with TRBJ2-7; a weak D match, TRBD2 (7 bases). This TCR was recovered from a newborn girl in good health. The sequencing sample was made of cord blood. CDR3 coding DNA: TGTGCCATCAGTGAGTCCAATCGGGGGGCAGGCTCCTACGAGCAGTACTTC. Its translation is CAISESNRGAGSYEQYF.